This passage covers 15 T cell receptor beta chains from one sample sequenced in a study of OX40 agonist ivuxolimab in advanced cancers. The data were produced by immunoSEQ multiplex PCR, yet TCRdb's version contains in-frame clones alone and is incomplete. The table lists around 100,000 clones, 86% of them singletons. The sample was CD4+ or CD8+ T cells sorted from blood, taken in a trial of the OX40 agonist ivuxolimab. The receptors come from an adult with an advanced solid tumor such as melanoma, head and neck, liver or kidney cancer.

The chain carries TRBV6-5 and TRBJ2-5; the D is unclear. The germline V gene has CDR1 MNHEY and CDR2 SVGAGI. The V gene lost 0 bases and the J gene lost 2 bases, with 7 bases spanning the gap. This CDR3 comprises 14 residues. This CDR3 is CASSYSPGQETQYF. CDR3 in DNA: TGTGCCAGCAGTTACTCCCCAGGTCAAGAGACCCAGTACTTC.

The chain combines TRBV5-1 with TRBJ2-1, with 7 bases matching TRBD1. Germline CDR1 reads SGHRS; CDR2 reads YFSETQ. CDR3 size: 17 residues. J gave up 5 bases and V 0 bases, and 11 bases lay outside the gene matches. CDR3 nucleotides: TGCGCCAGCAGCTTGGAGTTAGGGGCAGGGGGAAACAATGAGCAGTTCTTC. The encoded protein is CASSLELGAGGNNEQFF.

The chain couples TRBV7-3 to TRBJ1-2; D remains ambiguous. The V end was cut by 5 bases, the J end by 5 bases, with 12 bases between. CDR3 length equals 13 residues. Germline V gives CDR1 SGHTA, CDR2 FQGTGA. CDR3 in DNA: TGTGCCAGCAGCCCCGGACGGGGATATGGCTACACCTTC. Residues: CASSPGRGYGYTF.

This chain joins TRBV5-4 and TRBJ1-3, with TRBD1 as a possible D gene (6 bases). Trimming shortened V by 5 bases and J by 0 bases, and 15 bases separated the two germline ends. Germline V gives CDR1 SGHNT, CDR2 YYREEE (reference sequence). The CDR3 is 16 amino acids. In DNA form, the CDR3 reads TGTGCCAGCAGTTCGACAGGTGCCTTCTCTGGAAACACCATATATTTT. Amino acid sequence: CASSSTGAFSGNTIYF.

CDR3 DNA: TGTGCCCTCTACGGGCCAGACTATGGCTACACCTTC. Protein: CALYGPDYGYTF. The chain is built from TRBV30 and TRBJ1-2, with D unresolved. V gave up 8 bases and J gave up 3 bases, with 13 bases separating them. Germline V gene lookup returns CDR1 GTSNPN and CDR2 SVGIG (reference sequence). This CDR3 has 12 residues.

The chain has TRBV7-9 and TRBJ1-1, with D possibly matching TRBD1 (6 bases). The germline V and J ends were trimmed by 4 bases and 1 base, with 13 bases remaining between them. This CDR3 is 15 amino acids long. Germline-derived CDR1 and CDR2 are SEHNR and FQNEAQ (reference sequence). The CDR3 DNA follows: TGTGCCAGCAGCTCCGGGGGGCGTGGGAACACTGAAGCTTTCTTT. This encodes CASSSGGRGNTEAFF.

The V and J genes are TRBV7-2 and TRBJ2-7; D may be TRBD1 or TRBD2 (5 bases each). Looked up from germline, CDR1 is SGHTA and CDR2 is FQGNSA. Trimming stripped 7 bases from V and 5 bases from J, with 18 bases between. CDR3 length: 14 amino acids. In nucleotides, the CDR3 is TGTGCCAGCACTCTGGGACCCTCATCTCACGAGCAGTACTTC. As protein: CASTLGPSSHEQYF.

The J gene is TRBJ1-5, the V gene TRBV6-6; possible D gene TRBD1, 6 bases. The CDR3 consists of 15 residues. Germline V gives CDR1 MNHNY, CDR2 SVGAGI (reference sequence). V shed 2 bases and J shed 3 bases, with 11 bases lying between them. The DNA of the CDR3 is TGTGCCAGCAGTTACCCACAGGGACACAATCAGCCCCAGCATTTT. Protein product: CASSYPQGHNQPQHF.

About this clone itself: A junction end diverges from the germline sequence, so it may reflect a read error. V is TRBV7-9 and J is TRBJ2-2; D remains ambiguous. Germline V CDR1 and CDR2: SEHNR, FQNEAQ (reference sequence). The CDR3 consists of 17 residues. The CDR3, as DNA: TGTGCCAGCAACTTAATAAACGGCCCAGCGAACACCGGGGAGCTGTTTTTT. It codes for CASNLINGPANTGELFF. Based on the CDR3 plus reference TRBV7-9 and TRBJ2-2, the full variable domain is DTGVSQNPRHKITKRGQNVTFRCDPISEHNRLYWYRQTLGQGPEFLTYFQNEAQLEKSRLLSDRFSAERPKGSFSTLEIQRTEQGDSAMYLCASNLINGPANTGELFFGEGSRLTVL.

The CDR3 nucleotides read TGTGCCAGCAGCTTATCCGCAGGGAGCCCCAATCAGCCCCAGCATTTT. It translates to CASSLSAGSPNQPQHF. The chain employs TRBV7-8 and TRBJ1-5; D perhaps matches TRBD1 (5 bases). V lost 2 bases and J lost 3, with 14 bases in between. From germline, CDR1 is SGHVS and CDR2 FQNEAQ. CDR3 length: 16 amino acids. The full variable domain, its missing parts supplied by reference TRBV7-8 and TRBJ1-5, is GAGVSQSPRYKVAKRGQDVALRCDPISGHVSLFWYQQALGQGPEFLTYFQNEAQLDKSGLPSDRFFAERPEGSVSTLKIQRTQQEDSAVYLCASSLSAGSPNQPQHFGDGTRLSIL.

The V and J genes are TRBV5-1 and TRBJ1-1; maybe TRBD1 (6 bases). V lost 6 bases to trimming and J lost 6 bases, with 18 bases between them. This CDR3 has 14 residues. The germline V gene has CDR1 SGHRS and CDR2 YFSETQ. The CDR3 here is CASTGGRASAEAFF. As DNA, the CDR3 is TGCGCCAGCACCGGGGGCCGAGCTAGCGCTGAAGCTTTCTTT.

CDR3 in amino acids: CASSPRQGGSLGDTEAFF. In DNA, the CDR3 is TGTGCCAGCTCACCGAGACAGGGAGGCTCCCTGGGGGACACTGAAGCTTTCTTT. V is TRBV18 and J is TRBJ1-1; 7 bases agree with TRBD1. The junction had 16 bases not matched to a gene; V was cut back by 3 bases and J by 3 bases. The length of the CDR3 is 18 residues. Germline loops: CDR1 KGHSH, CDR2 LQKENI.

This clone was recorded only once. The rearrangement uses TRBV5-1 and TRBJ1-5; TRBD1 matches at 9 bases. This CDR3 contains 16 residues. The J segment lost 0 bases and the V segment lost 5 bases, leaving 6 bases of the junction unmatched. Germline values: CDR1 SGHRS, CDR2 YFSETQ. This CDR3 is CASRNGTGHSNQPQHF. CDR3 DNA: TGCGCCAGCAGGAACGGGACAGGGCATAGCAATCAGCCCCAGCATTTT.

This chain uses TRBV29-1 with TRBJ2-3; TRBD1 is a possible D gene (5 bases). CDR3 length equals 11 residues. Germline CDR1 and CDR2: SQVTM and ANQGSEA. Trimming cost V 6 bases and J 9 bases, with 13 bases left between them. The CDR3 coding sequence is TGCAGCGTCACCAGGGATTTAACGCAGTATTTT. Amino acids: CSVTRDLTQYF.

The gene calls are TRBV7-3 and TRBJ2-1; 9 nucleotides line up with TRBD1. V dropped 5 bases and J dropped 2; count of bases not matched to a gene: 4. This CDR3 is built from 15 residues. Germline CDR1 and CDR2: SGHTA and FQGTGA. The CDR3 sequence is CASSPGQGPYNEQFF. For the CDR3, the DNA is TGTGCCAGCAGCCCGGGACAGGGCCCCTACAATGAGCAGTTCTTC.